This entry lists 3 T cell receptor beta chains sequenced from one sample in a study of T cell clusters in autoimmune cytopenias. TRB rearrangements were amplified by touch-down multiplex PCR with mixed TRB-A/B primers. One entry per CDR3 protein, without DNA, is what TCRdb gives after re-calling the multiplex PCR reads. Its table records 3,400 or so distinct CDR3 sequences. Each sample's input was roughly 250 ng genomic DNA, roughly 40,000 genome equivalents. Sequences were obtained from peripheral blood. These receptors were collected from a human donor with an autoimmune cytopenia or autoimmune hepatitis (not recorded which).

According to its frequency, this clonotype is medium-sized. The chain recombines TRBV7-6 with TRBJ2-7; TCRdb selects TRBD2, and the lack of DNA leaves this call unchecked. The CDR3 covers 15 residues. Germline loops: CDR1 SGHVS, CDR2 FNYEAQ. The CDR3 sequence is CASSYEQGGQREQYF.

Judged by frequency, this clonotype is medium-sized (0.01 to 0.1%). The chain uses TRBV19 and TRBJ2-5; TCRdb returns TRBD1, unconfirmable since there is no DNA. The CDR3 has 15 residues. Germline CDR1 is LNHDA and CDR2 is SQIVND (reference sequence). The CDR3 reads CASSIGGRERETQYF.

This clonotype ranks as medium-sized in terms of frequency. This rearrangement joins TRBV19 to TRBJ2-5; TCRdb names TRBD2, which stays unverified in the absence of DNA. Germline V lookup: CDR1 LNHDA, CDR2 SQIVND (reference sequence). This CDR3 comprises 15 residues. CDR3 sequence reads: CASSMDGRVGETQYF.